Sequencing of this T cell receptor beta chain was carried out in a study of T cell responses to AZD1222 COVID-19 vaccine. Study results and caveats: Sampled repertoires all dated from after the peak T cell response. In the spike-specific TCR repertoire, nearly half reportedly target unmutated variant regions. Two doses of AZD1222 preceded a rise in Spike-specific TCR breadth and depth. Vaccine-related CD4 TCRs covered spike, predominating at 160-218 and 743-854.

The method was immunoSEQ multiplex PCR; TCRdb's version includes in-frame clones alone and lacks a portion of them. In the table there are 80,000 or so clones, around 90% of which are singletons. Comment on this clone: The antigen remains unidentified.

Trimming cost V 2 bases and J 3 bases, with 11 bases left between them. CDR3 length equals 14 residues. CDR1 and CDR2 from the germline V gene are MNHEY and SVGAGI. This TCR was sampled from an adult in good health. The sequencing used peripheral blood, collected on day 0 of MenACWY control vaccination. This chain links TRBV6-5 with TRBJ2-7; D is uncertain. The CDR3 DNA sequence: TGTGCCAGCAGTTACACGTTCCAAGACTACGAGCAGTACTTC. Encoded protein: CASSYTFQDYEQYF.